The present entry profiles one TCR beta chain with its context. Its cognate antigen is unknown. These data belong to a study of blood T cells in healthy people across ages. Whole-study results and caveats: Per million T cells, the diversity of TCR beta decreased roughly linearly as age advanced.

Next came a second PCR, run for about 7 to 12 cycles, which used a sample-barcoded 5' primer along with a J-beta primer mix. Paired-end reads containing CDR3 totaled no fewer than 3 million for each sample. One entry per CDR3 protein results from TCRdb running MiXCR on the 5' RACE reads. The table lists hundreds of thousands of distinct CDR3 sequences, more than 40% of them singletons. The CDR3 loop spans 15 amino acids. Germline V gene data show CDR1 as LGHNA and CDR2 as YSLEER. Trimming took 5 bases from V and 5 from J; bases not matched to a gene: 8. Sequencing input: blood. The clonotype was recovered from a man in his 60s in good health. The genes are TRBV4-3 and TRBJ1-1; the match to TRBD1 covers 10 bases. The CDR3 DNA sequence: TGCGCCAGCAGCTCCCGGACAGGGGGGGGTACTGAAGCTTTCTTT. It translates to CASSSRTGGGTEAFF.